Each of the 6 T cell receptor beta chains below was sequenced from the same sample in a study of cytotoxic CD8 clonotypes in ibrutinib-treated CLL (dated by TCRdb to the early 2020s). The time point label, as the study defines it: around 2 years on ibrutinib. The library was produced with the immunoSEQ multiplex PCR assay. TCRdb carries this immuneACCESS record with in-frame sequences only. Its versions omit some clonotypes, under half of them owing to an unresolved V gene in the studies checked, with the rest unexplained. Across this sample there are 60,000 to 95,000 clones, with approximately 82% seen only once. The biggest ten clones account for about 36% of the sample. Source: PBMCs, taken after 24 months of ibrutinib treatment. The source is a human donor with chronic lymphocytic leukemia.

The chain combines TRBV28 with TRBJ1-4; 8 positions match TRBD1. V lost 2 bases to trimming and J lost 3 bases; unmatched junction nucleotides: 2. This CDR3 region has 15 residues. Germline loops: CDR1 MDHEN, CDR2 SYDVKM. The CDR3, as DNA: TGTGCCAGCAGTTTACAGGGGGCTTCTAATGAAAAACTGTTTTTT. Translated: CASSLQGASNEKLFF.

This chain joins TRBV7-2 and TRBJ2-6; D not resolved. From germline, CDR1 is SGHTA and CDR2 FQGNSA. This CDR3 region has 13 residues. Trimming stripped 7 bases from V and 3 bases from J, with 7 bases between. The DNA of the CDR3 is TGTGCCAGCAACTACTTTGGGGCCAACGTCCTGACTTTC. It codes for CASNYFGANVLTF. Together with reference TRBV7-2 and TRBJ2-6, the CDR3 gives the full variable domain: GAGVSQSPSNKVTEKGKDVELRCDPISGHTALYWYRQSLGQGLEFLIYFQGNSAPDKSGLPSDRFSAERTGGSVSTLTIQRTQQEDSAVYLCASNYFGANVLTFGAGSRLTVL.

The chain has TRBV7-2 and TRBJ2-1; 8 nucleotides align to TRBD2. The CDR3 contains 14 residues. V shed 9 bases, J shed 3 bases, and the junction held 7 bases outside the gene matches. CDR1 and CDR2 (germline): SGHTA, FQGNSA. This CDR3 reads CASRSGIVYNEQFF. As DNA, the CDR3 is TGTGCCAGTCGTAGCGGGATCGTCTACAATGAGCAGTTCTTC.

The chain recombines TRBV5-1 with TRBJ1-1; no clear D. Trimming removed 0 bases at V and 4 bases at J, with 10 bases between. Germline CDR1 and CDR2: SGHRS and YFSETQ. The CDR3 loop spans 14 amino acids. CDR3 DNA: TGCGCCAGCAGCTTGGCCGAAGGAAGCACTGAAGCTTTCTTT. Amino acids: CASSLAEGSTEAFF.

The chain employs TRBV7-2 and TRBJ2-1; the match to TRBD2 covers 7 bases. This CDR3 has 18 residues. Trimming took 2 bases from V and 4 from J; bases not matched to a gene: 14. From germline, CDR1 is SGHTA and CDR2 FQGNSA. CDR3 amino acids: CASSLRFGGGLSYNEQFF. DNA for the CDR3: TGTGCCAGCAGCTTACGGTTCGGGGGAGGGCTAAGTTACAATGAGCAGTTCTTC. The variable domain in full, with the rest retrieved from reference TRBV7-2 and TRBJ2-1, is GAGVSQSPSNKVTEKGKDVELRCDPISGHTALYWYRQSLGQGLEFLIYFQGNSAPDKSGLPSDRFSAERTGGSVSTLTIQRTQQEDSAVYLCASSLRFGGGLSYNEQFFGPGTRLTVL.

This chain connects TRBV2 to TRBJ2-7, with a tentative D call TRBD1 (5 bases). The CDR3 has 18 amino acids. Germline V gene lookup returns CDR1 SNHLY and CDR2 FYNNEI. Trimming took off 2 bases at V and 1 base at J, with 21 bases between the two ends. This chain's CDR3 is CASSENPQNRFLSYEQYF. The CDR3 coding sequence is TGTGCCAGCAGTGAAAACCCCCAAAACAGGTTCCTATCCTACGAGCAGTACTTC.